Here is one T cell receptor beta chain with its context. What it recognizes is unknown. Using immunoSEQ multiplex PCR, the repertoire was profiled, and TCRdb retains in-frame clones only, with some absent. This sample has a few million clones; more than 80% occur once, and the top ten carry over 0.12%. Germline assignment: CDR1 MNHNY and CDR2 SVGAGI (reference sequence). Trimming left V 4 bases short and J 11 bases short, with 15 bases between. This CDR3 has 13 residues. The entry originates in a study of shared clonotypes between healthy human individuals. Notes on the study in general: As a rule, naive subsets had a larger estimated richness than memory subsets.

Sample: naive CD4+ T cells sorted from blood. Subset specified: CD45RA+ positively selected. The chain recombines TRBV6-6 with TRBJ1-5; D call uncertain. The sequence derives from a man aged 18-30 years in good health. The CDR3, as DNA: TGTGCCAGCAGTTGGCCCGGCCGCAGCTCCCAGCATTTT. Its translation: CASSWPGRSSQHF.